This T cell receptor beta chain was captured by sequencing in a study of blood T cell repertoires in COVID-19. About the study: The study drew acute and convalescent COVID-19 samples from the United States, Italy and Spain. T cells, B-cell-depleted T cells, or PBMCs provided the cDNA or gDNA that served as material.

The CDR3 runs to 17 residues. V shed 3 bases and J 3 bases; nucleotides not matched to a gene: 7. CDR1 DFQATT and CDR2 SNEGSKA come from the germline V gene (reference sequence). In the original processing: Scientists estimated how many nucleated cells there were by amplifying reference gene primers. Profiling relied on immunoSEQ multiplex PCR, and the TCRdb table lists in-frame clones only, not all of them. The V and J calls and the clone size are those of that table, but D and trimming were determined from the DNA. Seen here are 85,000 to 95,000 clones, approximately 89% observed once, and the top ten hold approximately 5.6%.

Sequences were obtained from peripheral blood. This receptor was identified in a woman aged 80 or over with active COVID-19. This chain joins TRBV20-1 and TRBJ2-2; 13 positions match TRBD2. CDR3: CSASLGLAGAYTGELFF. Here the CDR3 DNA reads TGCAGTGCTAGTCTCGGACTAGCGGGAGCATACACCGGGGAGCTGTTTTTT.